This T cell receptor (beta chain) was recovered during a study of cytomegalovirus exposure and HLA in healthy donors. Turning to the study itself: Around 190 million T cells yielded about 120 million unique TCR beta sequences, as an earlier analysis found. Overall study findings and caveats: With further analysis later on, most CMV-associated TCR beta chains appeared HLA-restricted. In vitro work confirmed that three CMV-associated chains recognize CMV antigens. As was reported, the classifier diagnosed cytomegalovirus status with high specificity and sensitivity.

The PCR had 60 Vbeta and 13 Jbeta primers. Clones were sequenced by immunoSEQ multiplex PCR, and TCRdb holds only the in-frame ones, with some missing. This table has 60,000 to 95,000 clones, approximately 82% appearing once. The CDR3 is made up of 15 amino acids. V lost 3 bases and J lost 7; bases outside the gene matches: 3. Germline V gives CDR1 MDHEN, CDR2 SYDVKM. Remarks on this clone: No antigen is known for it.

The chain uses TRBV28 and TRBJ2-1, with 13 nucleotides matching TRBD2. Sequencing input: PBMCs. This clonotype was obtained from a man between 70 and 80 years old in good health and CMV-seropositive. The CDR3 is CASSLRTSGRNEQFF. The DNA for the CDR3 is TGTGCCAGCAGTTTGCGGACTAGCGGGAGAAATGAGCAGTTCTTC.